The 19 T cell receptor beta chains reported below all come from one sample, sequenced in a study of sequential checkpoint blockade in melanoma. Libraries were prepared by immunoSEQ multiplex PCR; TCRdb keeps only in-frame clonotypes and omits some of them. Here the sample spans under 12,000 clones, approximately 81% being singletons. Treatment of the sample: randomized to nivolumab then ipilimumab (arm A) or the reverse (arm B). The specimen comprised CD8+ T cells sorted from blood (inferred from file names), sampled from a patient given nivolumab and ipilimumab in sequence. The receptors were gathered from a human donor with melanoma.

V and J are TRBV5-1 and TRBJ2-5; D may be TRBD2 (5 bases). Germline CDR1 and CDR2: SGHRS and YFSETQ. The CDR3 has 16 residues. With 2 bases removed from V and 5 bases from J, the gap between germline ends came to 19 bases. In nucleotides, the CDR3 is TGCGCCAGCAGCTTAAGTACCTATTCGGGAATGGAGACCCAGTACTTC. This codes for CASSLSTYSGMETQYF.

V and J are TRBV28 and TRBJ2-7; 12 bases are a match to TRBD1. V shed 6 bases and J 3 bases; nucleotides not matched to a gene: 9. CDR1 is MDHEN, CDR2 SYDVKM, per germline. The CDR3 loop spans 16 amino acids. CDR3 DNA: TGTGCCAGCAGCCCCGGGACAGGGGGCAACAACTACGAGCAGTACTTC. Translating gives CASSPGTGGNNYEQYF.

CDR3 in DNA: TGTGCCGTGGGGGGGAATGAGCAGTTCTTC. Protein sequence: CAVGGNEQFF. The V call is TRBV2, the J call TRBJ2-1; 7 nucleotides line up with TRBD2. With 11 bases clipped from V and 7 bases from J, the junction kept 2 bases outside the gene matches. Germline CDR1 reads SNHLY; CDR2 reads FYNNEI. The CDR3 sequence is 10 residues long.

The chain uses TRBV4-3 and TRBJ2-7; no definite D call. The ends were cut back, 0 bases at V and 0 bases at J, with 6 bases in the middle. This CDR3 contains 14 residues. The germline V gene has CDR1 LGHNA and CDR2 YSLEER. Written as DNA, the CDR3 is TGCGCCAGCAGCCAAGATGGCATCTCCTACGAGCAGTACTTC. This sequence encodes CASSQDGISYEQYF.

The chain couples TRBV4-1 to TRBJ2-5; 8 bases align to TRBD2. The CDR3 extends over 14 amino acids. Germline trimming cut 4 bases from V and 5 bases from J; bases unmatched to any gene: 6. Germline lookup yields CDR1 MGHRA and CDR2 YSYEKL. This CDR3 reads CASSPERELETQYF. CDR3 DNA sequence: TGCGCCAGCAGCCCCGAGCGGGAGTTGGAGACCCAGTACTTC.

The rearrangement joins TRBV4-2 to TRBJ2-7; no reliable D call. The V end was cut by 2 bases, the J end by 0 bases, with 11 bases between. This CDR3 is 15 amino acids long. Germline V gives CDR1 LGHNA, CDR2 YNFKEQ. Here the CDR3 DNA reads TGTGCCAGCAGCCAATTTACTACTACCTCCTACGAGCAGTACTTC. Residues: CASSQFTTTSYEQYF.

The CDR3 nucleotides read TGTGCCAGCAGCCAGCCCGGGACTAGCGGATTGAATGAGCAGTTCTTC. It is translated as CASSQPGTSGLNEQFF. J is TRBJ2-1 and V is TRBV4-2, with 11 bases matching TRBD2. The length of the CDR3 is 16 residues. The germline V gene encodes CDR1 LGHNA and CDR2 YNFKEQ. After removal of 3 bases from V and 7 bases from J, the junction contained 8 bases not matched to a gene.

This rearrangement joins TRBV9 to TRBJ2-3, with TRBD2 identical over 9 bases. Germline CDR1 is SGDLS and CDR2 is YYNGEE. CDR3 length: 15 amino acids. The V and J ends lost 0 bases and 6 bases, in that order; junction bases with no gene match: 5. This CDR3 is CASSVGLAGRDTQYF. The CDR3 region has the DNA TGTGCCAGCAGCGTAGGCCTAGCGGGAAGGGATACGCAGTATTTT.

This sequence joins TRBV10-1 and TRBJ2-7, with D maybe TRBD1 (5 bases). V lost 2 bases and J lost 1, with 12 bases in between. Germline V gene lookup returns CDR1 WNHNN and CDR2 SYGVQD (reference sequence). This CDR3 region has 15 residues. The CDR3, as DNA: TGCGCCAGCAGTGAGGGGGCAGAAAATTCCTACGAGCAGTACTTC. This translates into CASSEGAENSYEQYF.

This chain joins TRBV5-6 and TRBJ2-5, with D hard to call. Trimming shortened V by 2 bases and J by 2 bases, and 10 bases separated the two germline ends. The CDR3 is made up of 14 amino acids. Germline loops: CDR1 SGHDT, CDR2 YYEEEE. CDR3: CASSLLADQETQYF. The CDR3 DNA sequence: TGTGCCAGCAGCTTATTGGCAGATCAAGAGACCCAGTACTTC.

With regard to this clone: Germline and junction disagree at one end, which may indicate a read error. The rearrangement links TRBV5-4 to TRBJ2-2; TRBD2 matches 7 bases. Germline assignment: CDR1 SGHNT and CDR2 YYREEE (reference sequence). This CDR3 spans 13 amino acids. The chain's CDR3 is CASSPGGSGELLF. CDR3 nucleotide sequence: TGTGCCAGCAGCCCGGGGGGAAGCGGGGAGCTGCTTTTT.

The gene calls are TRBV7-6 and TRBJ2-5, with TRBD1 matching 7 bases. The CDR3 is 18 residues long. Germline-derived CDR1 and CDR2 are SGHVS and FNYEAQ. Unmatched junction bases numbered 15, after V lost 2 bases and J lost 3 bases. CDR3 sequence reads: CASSLLAWPGGEEETQYF. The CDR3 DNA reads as TGTGCCAGCAGCTTATTAGCTTGGCCAGGGGGAGAAGAAGAGACCCAGTACTTC. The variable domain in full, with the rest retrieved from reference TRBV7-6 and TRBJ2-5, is GAGVSQSPRYKVTKRGQDVALRCDPISGHVSLYWYRQALGQGPEFLTYFNYEAQQDKSGLPNDRFSAERPEGSISTLTIQRTEQRDSAMYRCASSLLAWPGGEEETQYFGPGTRLLVL.

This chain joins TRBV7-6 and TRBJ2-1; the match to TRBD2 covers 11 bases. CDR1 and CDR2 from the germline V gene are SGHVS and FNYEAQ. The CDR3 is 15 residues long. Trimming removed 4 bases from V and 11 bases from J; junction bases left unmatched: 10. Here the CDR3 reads CASSYLAGGEMKQFF. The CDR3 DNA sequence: TGTGCCAGCAGCTATTTAGCGGGGGGGGAAATGAAGCAGTTCTTC.

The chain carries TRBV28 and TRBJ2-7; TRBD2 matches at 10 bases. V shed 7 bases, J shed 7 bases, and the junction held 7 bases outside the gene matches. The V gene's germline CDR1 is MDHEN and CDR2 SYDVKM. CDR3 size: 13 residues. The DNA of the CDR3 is TGTGCCAGCAAACCGCTAGCGGGAGCGGAGCAGTACTTC. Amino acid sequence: CASKPLAGAEQYF.

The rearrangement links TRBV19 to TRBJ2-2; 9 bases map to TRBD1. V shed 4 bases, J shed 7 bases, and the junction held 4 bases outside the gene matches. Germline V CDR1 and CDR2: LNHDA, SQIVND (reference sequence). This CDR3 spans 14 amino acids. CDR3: CASSTGTGYGELFF. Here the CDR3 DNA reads TGTGCCAGTAGTACCGGGACAGGGTACGGGGAGCTGTTTTTT. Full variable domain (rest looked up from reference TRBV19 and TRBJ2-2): DGGITQSPKYLFRKEGQNVTLSCEQNLNHDAMYWYRQDPGQGLRLIYYSQIVNDFQKGDIAEGYSVSREKKESFPLTVTSAQKNPTAFYLCASSTGTGYGELFFGEGSRLTVL.

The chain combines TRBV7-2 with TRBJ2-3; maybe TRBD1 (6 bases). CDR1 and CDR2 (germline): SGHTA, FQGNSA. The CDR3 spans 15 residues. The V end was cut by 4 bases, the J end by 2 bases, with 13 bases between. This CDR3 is CASSSPGDPTDTQYF. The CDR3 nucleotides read TGTGCCAGCAGCTCTCCAGGGGACCCCACAGATACGCAGTATTTT. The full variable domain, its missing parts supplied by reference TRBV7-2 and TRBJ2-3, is GAGVSQSPSNKVTEKGKDVELRCDPISGHTALYWYRQSLGQGLEFLIYFQGNSAPDKSGLPSDRFSAERTGGSVSTLTIQRTQQEDSAVYLCASSSPGDPTDTQYFGPGTRLTVL.

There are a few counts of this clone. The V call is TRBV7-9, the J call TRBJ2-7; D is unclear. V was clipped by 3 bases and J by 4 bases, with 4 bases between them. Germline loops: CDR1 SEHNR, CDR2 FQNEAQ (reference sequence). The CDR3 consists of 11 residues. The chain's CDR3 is CASSFSYEQYF. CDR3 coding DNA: TGTGCCAGCAGCTTTTCATACGAGCAGTACTTC.

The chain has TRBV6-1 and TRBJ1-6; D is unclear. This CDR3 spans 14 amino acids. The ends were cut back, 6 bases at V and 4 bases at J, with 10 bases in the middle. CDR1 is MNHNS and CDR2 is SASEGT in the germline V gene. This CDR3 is CASSPWHYNSPLHF. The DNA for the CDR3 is TGTGCCAGCAGCCCTTGGCATTATAATTCACCCCTCCACTTT.

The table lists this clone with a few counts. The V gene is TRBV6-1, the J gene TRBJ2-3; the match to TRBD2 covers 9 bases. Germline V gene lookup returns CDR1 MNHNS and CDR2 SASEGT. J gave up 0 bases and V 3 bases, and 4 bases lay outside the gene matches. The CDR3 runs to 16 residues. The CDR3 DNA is TGTGCCAGCAGTGAGGCTAGCGGGGCCAGCACAGATACGCAGTATTTT. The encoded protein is CASSEASGASTDTQYF.